This TCR beta chain was sequenced during a study of OX40 agonist ivuxolimab in advanced cancers. Whole-study findings and limits: On average, CD8+ T cells had more expanded clones than CD4+.

The repertoire was sequenced with immunoSEQ multiplex PCR; TCRdb's copy has only in-frame clones and lacks some. Of 75,000 to 100,000 clones detected, roughly 90% appear once; the ten largest clones hold approximately 0.7%. Note on this clone: Its antigen is not known.

Trimming took off 1 base at V and 0 bases at J, with 13 bases between the two ends. Germline V lookup: CDR1 SEHNR, CDR2 FQNEAQ (reference sequence). This CDR3 region has 17 residues. The chain employs TRBV7-9 and TRBJ2-1; D might be TRBD2 (6 bases). The sample was CD4+ or CD8+ T cells sorted from blood, taken in a trial of the OX40 agonist ivuxolimab. This TCR came from an adult with an advanced solid tumor such as melanoma, head and neck, liver or kidney cancer. CDR3 coding DNA: TGTGCCAGCAGCTTAGAAGGCGGGGCTAGCTCCTACAATGAGCAGTTCTTC. As protein: CASSLEGGASSYNEQFF.